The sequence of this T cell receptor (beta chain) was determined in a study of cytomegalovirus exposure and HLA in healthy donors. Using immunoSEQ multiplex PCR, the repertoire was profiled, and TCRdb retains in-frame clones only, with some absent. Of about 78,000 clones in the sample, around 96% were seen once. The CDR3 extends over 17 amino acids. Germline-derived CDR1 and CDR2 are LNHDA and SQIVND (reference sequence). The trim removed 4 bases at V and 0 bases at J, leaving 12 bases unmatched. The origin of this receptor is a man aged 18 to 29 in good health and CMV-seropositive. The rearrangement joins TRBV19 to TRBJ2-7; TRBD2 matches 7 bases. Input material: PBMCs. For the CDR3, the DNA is TGTGCCAGTAGTAAGGCGGGGAGGGGACCTATCTCCTACGAGCAGTACTTC. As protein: CASSKAGRGPISYEQYF.